This passage covers 28 T cell receptor beta chains from one sample sequenced in a study of blood T cell repertoires in COVID-19. Assay: immunoSEQ multiplex PCR; the TCRdb copy retains only in-frame clones and omits some. The table shows 150,000 to 170,000 clones, with roughly 84% occurring only once. Sequenced: peripheral blood. The receptors derive from a woman between 55 and 75 years old with COVID-19, enrolled during active disease.

The chain uses TRBV19 and TRBJ2-6; 11 bases map to TRBD2. The germline gives CDR1 LNHDA, CDR2 SQIVND (reference sequence). Trimming removed 6 bases from V and 4 bases from J; junction bases left unmatched: 5. This CDR3 contains 16 residues. CDR3 sequence (DNA): TGTGCCAGTAGGGGTAGCGGGAGGGCAGGGGCCAACGTCCTGACTTTC. As protein: CASRGSGRAGANVLTF.

J is TRBJ2-5 and V is TRBV19, with 8 bases that match TRBD1. V gave up 7 bases and J gave up 4 bases; unmatched junction bases: 8. Looked up from germline, CDR1 is LNHDA and CDR2 is SQIVND (reference sequence). The CDR3 length is 14 residues. This CDR3 is CASTSDRAGETQYF. The CDR3 bases are TGTGCCAGTACCTCGGACAGGGCTGGAGAGACCCAGTACTTC.

The chain uses TRBV5-5 and TRBJ1-4; 7 nucleotides align to TRBD1. The CDR3 spans 14 residues. V was pared by 4 bases and J by 8 bases, with 8 bases of the junction left unmatched. CDR1 SGHKS and CDR2 YYEKEE come from the germline V gene (reference sequence). CDR3 amino acids: CASSPGQLQEKLFF. Here the CDR3 DNA reads TGTGCCAGCAGCCCGGGACAGTTACAGGAAAAACTGTTTTTT. The whole variable domain, remainder taken from reference TRBV5-5 and TRBJ1-4, is DAGVTQSPTHLIKTRGQQVTLRCSPISGHKSVSWYQQVLGQGPQFIFQYYEKEERGRGNFPDRFSARQFPNYSSELNVNALLLGDSALYLCASSPGQLQEKLFFGSGTQLSVL.

The chain carries TRBV19 and TRBJ1-5; the match to TRBD1 covers 7 bases. With 3 bases clipped from V and 0 bases from J, the junction kept 5 bases outside the gene matches. The CDR3 length is 16 residues. Germline CDR1 LNHDA, CDR2 SQIVND (reference sequence). The CDR3 DNA reads as TGTGCCAGTAGTATCGGAGGGGGCCTTAGCAATCAGCCCCAGCATTTT. Protein sequence: CASSIGGGLSNQPQHF.

The genes are TRBV11-3 and TRBJ2-1, with TRBD2 identical over 8 bases. CDR3 length: 15 amino acids. The V gene end was trimmed by 2 bases and the J gene end by 5 bases; junction bases not matched to a gene: 5. The germline V gene has CDR1 SGHNT and CDR2 YENEEA. Here the CDR3 reads CASSLPGGRDNEQFF. Here the CDR3 DNA reads TGTGCCAGCAGCTTACCGGGGGGGCGGGACAATGAGCAGTTCTTC.

The chain has TRBV15 and TRBJ1-6; tentative D call: TRBD1 (6 bases). Germline CDR1 and CDR2: LNHNV and YYDKDF (reference sequence). V dropped 0 bases and J dropped 10 bases, with 16 bases sitting between them. CDR3 size: 16 residues. The CDR3 nucleotides read TGTGCCACCAGCAGAGACCCCCGACAGGCCGGCTCACCCCTCCACTTT. Residues: CATSRDPRQAGSPLHF.

The V and J genes are TRBV10-3 and TRBJ2-1; 8 nucleotides agree with TRBD2. CDR1 ENHRY and CDR2 SYGVKD come from the germline V gene. The CDR3 consists of 16 residues. With V trimmed by 6 bases and J by 10 bases, 17 bases remained unmatched. The CDR3 nucleotides are TGTGCCATCAGCTCCGCCGGCGGGGGGAGGGCTCTAGAGCAGTTCTTC. Translating gives CAISSAGGGRALEQFF.

This clone was picked up a small number of times. The chain carries TRBV6-6 and TRBJ1-5, with D uncertain. Trimming cost V 6 bases and J 4 bases, with 16 bases left between them. Germline CDR1 and CDR2: MNHNY and SVGAGI (reference sequence). This CDR3 spans 15 amino acids. Here the CDR3 reads CASRGTRVENQPQHF. The CDR3 nucleotides read TGTGCCAGCAGGGGTACTCGGGTGGAAAATCAGCCCCAGCATTTT.

This clone was observed once. This sequence joins TRBV18 and TRBJ1-2, with TRBD1 matching 7 bases. This CDR3 has 18 residues. Per the germline V gene, CDR1 is KGHSH and CDR2 is LQKENI. V shed 3 bases and J 1 base; nucleotides not matched to a gene: 14. CDR3: CASSPILGTDIRNYGYTF. CDR3 DNA: TGTGCCAGCTCACCCATACTCGGGACAGATATACGTAACTATGGCTACACCTTC.

The chain combines TRBV25-1 with TRBJ2-7; D possibly corresponds to TRBD1 (5 bases). The length of the CDR3 is 15 residues. CDR1 and CDR2 from the germline V gene are MGHDK and SYGVNS. The V end lost 3 bases, the J end lost 4 bases, and 16 bases lay between the germline ends. The CDR3 nucleotides are TGTGCCAGCAGTGATCAGGGCAGATCGGGTTACGAGCAGTACTTC. It codes for CASSDQGRSGYEQYF.

The V and J genes are TRBV5-1 and TRBJ2-7, with D perhaps TRBD1 (6 bases). CDR3 size: 15 residues. Germline V gene lookup returns CDR1 SGHRS and CDR2 YFSETQ. The V end was cut by 0 bases, the J end by 2 bases, with 12 bases between. This CDR3 reads CASSLAGHSAYEQYF. The CDR3 DNA sequence: TGCGCCAGCAGCTTGGCGGGACACTCTGCCTACGAGCAGTACTTC.

This chain joins TRBV7-3 and TRBJ1-5, with D perhaps TRBD1 (6 bases). This CDR3 has 13 residues. Germline V gene data show CDR1 as SGHTA and CDR2 as FQGTGA. The germline V and J ends were trimmed by 1 base and 7 bases, with 8 bases remaining between them. The CDR3 spells CASSLNRDQPQHF. DNA of the CDR3: TGTGCCAGCAGCTTAAACAGGGACCAGCCCCAGCATTTT.

The CDR3 DNA sequence: TGCAGCGCGCGGGACAGGGGGCCCGATCAGCCCCAGCATTTT. This translates into CSARDRGPDQPQHF. J is TRBJ1-5 and V is TRBV29-1; the match to TRBD1 covers 12 bases. V dropped 7 bases and J dropped 5; count of bases not matched to a gene: 6. Germline lookup yields CDR1 SQVTM and CDR2 ANQGSEA. The CDR3 is made up of 14 amino acids.

The CDR3: CSAISGTQYF. The CDR3 nucleotides are TGCAGTGCAATTTCGGGGACGCAGTATTTT. This rearrangement joins TRBV20-1 to TRBJ2-3, with D maybe TRBD2 (5 bases). The CDR3 runs 10 residues. The V end lost 6 bases, the J end lost 9 bases, and 10 bases lay between the germline ends. Germline CDR1 and CDR2: DFQATT and SNEGSKA (reference sequence).

This clone was recorded a few times. The genes are TRBV19 and TRBJ1-4; possible D gene TRBD1, 6 bases. V dropped 7 bases and J dropped 4 bases, with 13 bases sitting between them. Germline CDR1 and CDR2: LNHDA and SQIVND (reference sequence). The CDR3 covers 14 residues. The CDR3 DNA sequence: TGTGCCAGTAATACAGGGAGATTTAATGAAAAACTGTTTTTT. Translated: CASNTGRFNEKLFF.

For the CDR3, the DNA is TGTGCCAGCAGCTTAAAGACAGGGGCCTTATGGGCCTATAATTCACCCCTCCACTTT. This codes for CASSLKTGALWAYNSPLHF. V and J are TRBV5-4 and TRBJ1-6, with 8 bases aligning to TRBD1. The CDR3 length is 19 residues. The germline V gene encodes CDR1 SGHNT and CDR2 YYREEE (reference sequence). V dropped 2 bases and J dropped 2; count of bases not matched to a gene: 12.

This chain's CDR3 is CASSQGPANYGYTF. The CDR3, as DNA: TGTGCCAGCAGTCAGGGGCCGGCTAACTATGGCTACACCTTC. The chain couples TRBV6-5 to TRBJ1-2; perhaps TRBD1 as D (6 bases). Per germline, CDR1 MNHEY and CDR2 SVGAGI. This CDR3 comprises 14 residues. Trimming cost V 5 bases and J 0 bases, with 10 bases left between them.

The chain carries TRBV9 and TRBJ2-2; no clear D gene. V was cut by 2 bases and J by 4 bases, with 12 bases left in between. The CDR3 is 15 amino acids. The germline gives CDR1 SGDLS, CDR2 YYNGEE. The CDR3 nucleotides are TGTGCCAGCAGCGTTAATCCAGGTCCCACCGGGGAGCTGTTTTTT. Translation: CASSVNPGPTGELFF. Complete variable domain (other parts from reference TRBV9 and TRBJ2-2): DSGVTQTPKHLITATGQRVTLRCSPRSGDLSVYWYQQSLDQGLQFLIQYYNGEERAKGNILERFSAQQFPDLHSELNLSSLELGDSALYFCASSVNPGPTGELFFGEGSRLTVL.

V is TRBV7-2 and J is TRBJ1-2, with no clear D. CDR3 size: 15 residues. Germline CDR1 SGHTA, CDR2 FQGNSA. V was shortened by 5 bases and J by 0 bases, with 13 bases between the two germline ends. The CDR3 sequence: CASSPSSDSNYGYTF. The DNA for the CDR3 is TGTGCCAGCAGCCCGAGTAGCGATTCTAACTATGGCTACACCTTC.

In its sample, this clone was seen once. V and J are TRBV2 and TRBJ1-6, with 7 bases matching TRBD1. Germline V gene data show CDR1 as SNHLY and CDR2 as FYNNEI. Trimming removed 7 bases from V and 11 bases from J; junction bases left unmatched: 11. This CDR3 is 14 amino acids long. The CDR3 nucleotides read TGTGCCAGCACTGGGGACAGCAAGTACGCACCCCTCCACTTT. Translating it yields CASTGDSKYAPLHF.

CDR3 nucleotides: TGTGCCACCAGTGATGGAGGAATTTACAATGAGCAGTTCTTC. Its protein product is CATSDGGIYNEQFF. The chain uses TRBV24-1 and TRBJ2-1; D perhaps matches TRBD2 (5 bases). CDR3 length: 14 residues. V shed 3 bases and J shed 4 bases, with 9 bases lying between them. The germline V gene has CDR1 KGHDR and CDR2 SFDVKD.

The chain's CDR3 is CASSSLIQGTGNTIYF. The CDR3 DNA reads as TGTGCCAGTAGTTCCCTCATTCAGGGAACTGGAAACACCATATATTTT. V usage is TRBV19 and J usage is TRBJ1-3; D is perhaps TRBD1 (5 bases). V shed 5 bases and J shed 2 bases, with 16 bases lying between them. The CDR3 runs to 16 residues. CDR1 is LNHDA and CDR2 is SQIVND in the germline V gene (reference sequence).

This clone occurred many times. V and J are TRBV6-5 and TRBJ1-2; 7 bases agree with TRBD1. CDR1 is MNHEY, CDR2 SVGAGI, per germline. V dropped 6 bases and J dropped 3; count of bases not matched to a gene: 10. The CDR3 runs to 15 residues. CDR3 sequence: CASSLRQGGDYGYTF. The CDR3 coding sequence is TGTGCCAGCAGCCTAAGGCAGGGGGGAGACTATGGCTACACCTTC.

The chain couples TRBV5-1 to TRBJ1-1; 8 nucleotides align to TRBD1. The germline V gene has CDR1 SGHRS and CDR2 YFSETQ. The CDR3 is 14 amino acids. The V segment lost 7 bases and the J segment 4 bases; nucleotides outside the gene matches: 9. The CDR3, as DNA: TGCGCCAGCGGTGCAGGGGGCCTCGGCACTGAAGCTTTCTTT. This translates into CASGAGGLGTEAFF. Variable domain in full (rest from reference TRBV5-1 and TRBJ1-1): KAGVTQTPRYLIKTRGQQVTLSCSPISGHRSVSWYQQTPGQGLQFLFEYFSETQRNKGNFPGRFSGRQFSNSRSEMNVSTLELGDSALYLCASGAGGLGTEAFFGQGTRLTVV.

J is TRBJ1-6 and V is TRBV3-1 (or the pseudogene TRBV3-2), with D uncertain. This CDR3 contains 14 residues. Per germline, CDR1 LGHDT and CDR2 YNNKEL (reference sequence). Trimming removed 6 bases from V and 0 bases from J, with 6 bases in between. CDR3 in DNA: TGTGCCAGCAGTCCATTCTCCTATAATTCACCCCTCCACTTT. Translating gives CASSPFSYNSPLHF.

The rearrangement links TRBV18 to TRBJ2-5, with 10 bases that match TRBD1. With 4 bases clipped from V and 1 base from J, the junction kept 6 bases outside the gene matches. CDR1 and CDR2 from the germline V gene are KGHSH and LQKENI. The CDR3 is 16 residues long. The CDR3 bases are TGTGCCAGCTCACGACGACAGGGGGCGGCCCAAGAGACCCAGTACTTC. Translation gives CASSRRQGAAQETQYF.

The chain links TRBV5-1 to TRBJ1-4; weak D call: TRBD1 (6 bases). CDR3 length: 13 amino acids. Trimming pared 4 bases from V and 8 bases from J, leaving 12 bases between. CDR1 and CDR2 (germline): SGHRS, YFSETQ. DNA for the CDR3: TGCGCCAGCAGCGACACGGGACACGAAAAACTGTTTTTT. The encoded protein is CASSDTGHEKLFF.

CDR3 protein: CASSTRLDGELFF. The CDR3, as DNA: TGTGCCAGCAGCACCAGACTAGACGGGGAGCTGTTTTTT. This sequence joins TRBV11-1 and TRBJ2-2; D is perhaps TRBD2 (6 bases). The V and J ends lost 5 bases and 7 bases respectively, with 11 bases between them. CDR3 size: 13 residues. Looked up from germline, CDR1 is SGHAT and CDR2 is FQDESV (reference sequence).